The 10 T cell receptor beta chains below were found in one sample sequenced in a study of T cell responses to AZD1222 COVID-19 vaccine. Sequenced by immunoSEQ multiplex PCR; TCRdb stores in-frame clones only, minus some. The data hold about 120,000 clones, with about nine tenths observed a single time. The input for sequencing was peripheral blood, taken on day 0 of AZD1222 vaccination. These receptor sequences come from an adult in good health.

J is TRBJ1-6 and V is TRBV30; perhaps TRBD1 as D (5 bases). There are 14 residues in the CDR3. V shed 0 bases and J shed 9 bases, with 12 bases lying between them. Germline V lookup: CDR1 GTSNPN, CDR2 SVGIG (reference sequence). As DNA, the CDR3 is TGTGCCTGGAGTGTGAAGAGGGGTCGTTCACCCCTCCACTTT. Translation gives CAWSVKRGRSPLHF.

This clone was seen once. The gene calls are TRBV19 and TRBJ1-1, with D unresolved. V shed 4 bases and J shed 0 bases, with 12 bases lying between them. Germline assignment: CDR1 LNHDA and CDR2 SQIVND (reference sequence). This CDR3 comprises 15 residues. The CDR3 sequence: CASSKRVGLNTEAFF. For the CDR3, the DNA is TGTGCCAGTAGTAAGAGGGTCGGATTGAACACTGAAGCTTTCTTT.

This sequence joins TRBV25-1 and TRBJ1-5; D remains ambiguous. Germline values: CDR1 MGHDK, CDR2 SYGVNS. CDR3 length: 12 amino acids. V lost 4 bases to trimming and J lost 6 bases, with 7 bases between them. CDR3 residues: CASSGGFQPQHF. Here the CDR3 DNA reads TGTGCCAGCAGTGGAGGGTTTCAGCCCCAGCATTTT.

The gene calls are TRBV19 and TRBJ1-4; 11 nucleotides match TRBD1. The CDR3 is 15 residues long. Germline trimming cut 5 bases from V and 7 bases from J; bases unmatched to any gene: 6. Germline assignment: CDR1 LNHDA and CDR2 SQIVND (reference sequence). CDR3 sequence reads: CASSPPGTGGEKLFF. CDR3 bases: TGTGCCAGTAGTCCCCCCGGGACAGGGGGTGAAAAACTGTTTTTT. Supplemented by reference TRBV19 and TRBJ1-4, the full variable domain reads DGGITQSPKYLFRKEGQNVTLSCEQNLNHDAMYWYRQDPGQGLRLIYYSQIVNDFQKGDIAEGYSVSREKKESFPLTVTSAQKNPTAFYLCASSPPGTGGEKLFFGSGTQLSVL.

The chain couples TRBV20-1 to TRBJ2-1; D call uncertain. The V and J ends lost 3 bases and 4 bases respectively, with 7 bases between them. Per the germline V gene, CDR1 is DFQATT and CDR2 is SNEGSKA (reference sequence). This CDR3 spans 12 amino acids. CDR3 nucleotides: TGCAGTGCTAGTACAGATTACAATGAGCAGTTCTTC. This gives the protein CSASTDYNEQFF.

The chain links TRBV2 to TRBJ2-6, with D unresolved. Trimming took 2 bases from V and 4 from J, leaving 3 bases between them. This CDR3 has 13 residues. Looked up from germline, CDR1 is SNHLY and CDR2 is FYNNEI. CDR3 in DNA: TGTGCCAGCAGTGAAACCGGGGCCAACGTCCTGACTTTC. Its translation is CASSETGANVLTF.

The chain joins TRBV28 to TRBJ2-6; no definite D call. This CDR3 has 18 amino acids. Germline CDR1 and CDR2: MDHEN and SYDVKM. Trimming left V 6 bases short and J 0 bases short, with 18 bases between. DNA for the CDR3: TGTGCCAGCAGAACCCCCAAGGAGTTCTCCTCTGGGGCCAACGTCCTGACTTTC. Protein sequence: CASRTPKEFSSGANVLTF.

This sequence joins TRBV5-1 and TRBJ1-1, with D possibly TRBD1 on 6 matching bases. Looked up from germline, CDR1 is SGHRS and CDR2 is YFSETQ. The CDR3 runs to 14 residues. The V gene lost 5 bases and the J gene lost 6 bases, with 17 bases spanning the gap. Written as DNA, the CDR3 is TGCGCCAGCAGTTCTACAGGGACTTGGCCTGAAGCTTTCTTT. This translates into CASSSTGTWPEAFF.

The chain recombines TRBV7-8 with TRBJ2-1, with D perhaps TRBD2 (5 bases). V was pared by 1 base and J by 1 base, with 8 bases between. Germline assignment: CDR1 SGHVS and CDR2 FQNEAQ. The CDR3 has 15 residues. The CDR3 loop reads CASSLGSGSYNEQFF. DNA for the CDR3: TGTGCCAGCAGCTTAGGGAGCGGATCCTACAATGAGCAGTTCTTC.

The chain joins TRBV30 to TRBJ1-4; D not resolved. CDR1 and CDR2 from the germline V gene are GTSNPN and SVGIG (reference sequence). V lost 1 base and J lost 0, with 0 bases in between. The CDR3 loop spans 12 amino acids. This CDR3 is CAWSATNEKLFF. The CDR3, as DNA: TGTGCCTGGAGTGCAACTAATGAAAAACTGTTTTTT.